Sequencing of this T cell receptor beta chain was carried out in a study of T cell changes during pregnancy in multiple sclerosis. Generated by immunoSEQ multiplex PCR, the TCRdb table keeps only in-frame clones and is missing some. The sample lists tens of thousands of clones, approximately 90% occurring once. The CDR3 contains 16 residues. Trimming cost V 5 bases and J 2 bases, with 18 bases left between them. Per the germline V gene, CDR1 is SNHLY and CDR2 is FYNNEI. The V call is TRBV2, the J call TRBJ1-2; D may be TRBD1 (6 bases). The receptor was isolated from a female donor with multiple sclerosis, enrolled in a pregnancy study. The input for sequencing was CD4+ T cells from peripheral blood mononuclear cells, taken in the second trimester of pregnancy. The CDR3 here is CASSRRDKGLNYGYTF. In nucleotides, the CDR3 is TGTGCCAGCAGTCGCCGGGACAAGGGCCTAAACTATGGCTACACCTTC.